This T cell receptor beta chain was found in a study of shared clonotypes between healthy human individuals. Overall study context: Contributing individuals were a couple of females and a few males aged 18 to 49.

It was CD45RO-negative cells, positively selected for CCR7, that made up naive CD8 cells, with terminally differentiated effector memory CD45RA+ cells excluded. Adult Caucasians living in Nashville, Tennessee made up all of the donors. Each cell subset's genomic DNA was divided evenly among several immunoSEQ plates. Measured with immunoSEQ multiplex PCR; TCRdb has only the in-frame clones, and not every one. The sample lists about 550,000 clones; over 95% were seen once. Study results and limitations: Generally, naive subsets came out with larger estimated richness than memory subsets.

CDR3 size: 15 residues. V lost 0 bases and J 4 bases, leaving 9 bases between the germline ends. Germline V gene sequence: CDR1 MNHEY, CDR2 SMNVEV (reference sequence). A note on this clone: Antigen specificity is unknown.

The chain links TRBV27 to TRBJ2-2; D gene ambiguous. This clonotype was obtained from a woman aged 30 to 39 in good health. The sample consisted of naive CD8+ T cells sorted from blood. The CDR3 spells CASSLSGEGTGELFF. CDR3 DNA sequence: TGTGCCAGCAGTTTATCTGGGGAAGGCACCGGGGAGCTGTTTTTT.